A single sample gave rise to the 23 T cell receptor beta chains below, sequenced in a study of shared clonotypes between healthy human individuals. This table comes from immunoSEQ multiplex PCR, and its TCRdb copy is limited to in-frame clones, with some not included. The sample includes 2 million to 2.5 million clones, over 90% of them seen just once. The sequenced material came from naive CD4+ T cells from PBMCs. As for subset: CD45RA+ positively selected. These receptors were collected from a man younger than 30 in good health. Some clones in this sample may be carry-over from other donors' samples.

This CDR3 reads CASSLWRGSWTEAFF. In nucleotides, the CDR3 is TGTGCCAGCAGCTTGTGGCGGGGAAGTTGGACTGAAGCTTTCTTT. V and J are TRBV5-6 and TRBJ1-1, with D hard to call. V lost 1 base, J lost 5 bases, and 15 bases lay in between. The germline CDR1 and CDR2 sequences are SGHDT and YYEEEE. This CDR3 has 15 residues.

The chain's CDR3 is CASSLWVAGGNTEAFF. Here the CDR3 DNA reads TGTGCCAGCAGTTTATGGGTAGCGGGAGGAAACACTGAAGCTTTCTTT. The chain recombines TRBV28 with TRBJ1-1; unclear D gene. In germline, CDR1 is MDHEN, CDR2 SYDVKM. Trimming took 0 bases from V and 2 from J, leaving 13 bases between them. The CDR3 runs 16 residues.

The CDR3 protein is CATLPWTAFYGYTF. The CDR3 nucleotides read TGTGCCACTCTCCCCTGGACAGCCTTCTATGGCTACACCTTC. J is TRBJ1-2 and V is TRBV6-1; a weak D match, TRBD1 (6 bases). The germline V and J ends were trimmed by 10 bases and 4 bases, with 19 bases remaining between them. Germline CDR1 and CDR2: MNHNS and SASEGT. CDR3 length equals 14 residues.

This chain links TRBV19 with TRBJ1-2; TRBD1 is a possible D gene (6 bases). This CDR3 has 15 amino acids. Germline V CDR1 and CDR2: LNHDA, SQIVND (reference sequence). Trimming took 3 bases from V and 8 from J, leaving 19 bases between them. The CDR3 region is CASSISTGDRVGYTF. CDR3 coding DNA: TGTGCCAGTAGTATCTCGACAGGAGATAGAGTCGGCTACACCTTC.

DNA for the CDR3: TGTGCCAGCAAGGGCGGGCAGGGGGGGACATTCGGAAACACCATATATTTT. This sequence encodes CASKGGQGGTFGNTIYF. This chain connects TRBV28 to TRBJ1-3; 7 bases are a match to TRBD1. Germline V gene sequence: CDR1 MDHEN, CDR2 SYDVKM. Germline trimming cut 7 bases from V and 4 bases from J; bases unmatched to any gene: 16. The CDR3 extends over 17 amino acids.

J is TRBJ2-7 and V is TRBV5-1; a possible D gene is TRBD2 (6 bases). Looked up from germline, CDR1 is SGHRS and CDR2 is YFSETQ. Deletions cut 0 bases from V and 0 bases from J, with 16 bases between. The CDR3 contains 17 residues. CDR3 sequence (DNA): TGCGCCAGCAGCTTGGCCTCTGCGTCTAGCGCCTCCTACGAGCAGTACTTC. Its translation is CASSLASASSASYEQYF.

Concerning this clone: Other DNA sequences within the sample encode an identical CDR3. This chain joins TRBV6-5 and TRBJ1-1; D is unclear. The CDR3 consists of 13 residues. The germline CDR1 and CDR2 sequences are MNHEY and SVGAGI. The ends were cut back, 8 bases at V and 0 bases at J, with 10 bases in the middle. CDR3: CASSYGMNTEAFF. CDR3 nucleotide sequence: TGTGCCAGCTCGTACGGGATGAACACTGAAGCTTTCTTT.

The V call is TRBV18, the J call TRBJ2-2, with D tentatively TRBD1 (6 bases). The V gene's germline CDR1 is KGHSH and CDR2 LQKENI. Between the trimmed V and J ends, which lost 3 bases and 1 base, there was a span of 12 bases. CDR3 length equals 16 residues. CDR3 sequence reads: CASSPVRGGNTGELFF. In DNA, the CDR3 is TGTGCCAGCTCACCCGTCAGGGGCGGGAACACCGGGGAGCTGTTTTTT.

The rearrangement links TRBV1 to TRBJ2-5; the table's D call of TRBD2 was not tested on the DNA. TRBV1 is tagged as a pseudogene. The length of the CDR3 is 20 residues. CDR3: CTSSQDRLAGGPSVQETQYF. In DNA, the CDR3 is TGCACCAGCAGCCAAGACCGGCTAGCGGGAGGGCCGTCGGTTCAAGAGACCCAGTACTTC.

J is TRBJ2-7 and V is TRBV27, with D possibly matching TRBD2 (6 bases). This CDR3 contains 15 residues. V was clipped by 6 bases and J by 1 base, with 16 bases between them. The V gene's germline CDR1 is MNHEY and CDR2 SMNVEV (reference sequence). The CDR3: CASRPGLLSSYEQYF. The CDR3 DNA reads as TGTGCCAGCAGGCCGGGACTTTTATCTTCCTACGAGCAGTACTTC.

The V gene is TRBV5-6, the J gene TRBJ2-5; TRBD1 aligns across 9 bases. V dropped 3 bases and J dropped 2; count of bases not matched to a gene: 2. The CDR3 spans 14 residues. CDR1 is SGHDT and CDR2 is YYEEEE in the germline V gene. CDR3 loop: CASSWDRAQETQYF. The CDR3, as DNA: TGTGCCAGCAGCTGGGACAGGGCTCAAGAGACCCAGTACTTC. The full variable domain, rest sourced from reference TRBV5-6 and TRBJ2-5, is DAGVTQSPTHLIKTRGQQVTLRCSPKSGHDTVSWYQQALGQGPQFIFQYYEEEERQRGNFPDRFSGHQFPNYSSELNVNALLLGDSALYLCASSWDRAQETQYFGPGTRLLVL.

The chain is built from TRBV29-1 and TRBJ2-7, with 7 bases identical to TRBD2. This CDR3 is built from 13 residues. After removal of 5 bases from V and 2 bases from J, the junction contained 6 bases not matched to a gene. Germline V gene data show CDR1 as SQVTM and CDR2 as ANQGSEA. In DNA form, the CDR3 reads TGCAGCGTTTTCCTAGCGGACACCTACGAGCAGTACTTC. Translated, it gives CSVFLADTYEQYF.

The V gene is TRBV11-2, the J gene TRBJ2-7; D is unclear. The CDR3 has 14 residues. Germline V gene data show CDR1 as SGHAT and CDR2 as FQNNGV. Between the trimmed V and J ends, which lost 2 bases and 0 bases, there was a span of 8 bases. CDR3 coding DNA: TGTGCCAGCAGCTTATTAACGAGCTCCTACGAGCAGTACTTC. Translated, it gives CASSLLTSSYEQYF.

The rearrangement joins TRBV11-2 to TRBJ2-2; maybe TRBD1 (6 bases). With 2 bases removed from V and 5 bases from J, the gap between germline ends came to 12 bases. Germline V gene sequence: CDR1 SGHAT, CDR2 FQNNGV. The CDR3 is made up of 15 amino acids. CDR3 loop: CASSLLRGTTGELFF. The CDR3 nucleotides read TGTGCCAGCAGCTTACTTAGGGGGACGACCGGGGAGCTGTTTTTT. The variable domain in full, completed from reference TRBV11-2 and TRBJ2-2, reads EAGVAQSPRYKIIEKRQSVAFWCNPISGHATLYWYQQILGQGPKLLIQFQNNGVVDDSQLPKDRFSAERLKGVDSTLKIQPAKLEDSAVYLCASSLLRGTTGELFFGEGSRLTVL.

The genes are TRBV5-1 and TRBJ2-1, with a weak D call TRBD2 (6 bases). V lost 1 base and J lost 11, with 28 bases in between. Germline CDR1 reads SGHRS; CDR2 reads YFSETQ. The CDR3 spans 18 residues. The CDR3 sequence is CASSLKDLRDPRGSKQFF. CDR3 coding DNA: TGCGCCAGCAGCTTGAAAGATCTCCGGGACCCACGGGGGTCAAAGCAGTTCTTC.

The gene calls are TRBV9 and TRBJ1-4; maybe TRBD1 (5 bases). The germline V gene encodes CDR1 SGDLS and CDR2 YYNGEE. Trimming stripped 0 bases from V and 8 bases from J, with 11 bases between. The CDR3 totals 14 residues. In DNA, the CDR3 is TGTGCCAGCAGCGTAGCAGGGAAGCCGGAAAAACTGTTTTTT. Its translation is CASSVAGKPEKLFF.

The J gene is TRBJ1-2, the V gene TRBV19; D not certain. V shed 4 bases and J shed 0 bases, with 12 bases lying between them. The CDR3 extends over 15 amino acids. CDR1 and CDR2 from the germline V gene are LNHDA and SQIVND (reference sequence). The CDR3 DNA reads TGTGCCAGTAGTAGCCTGGGAAGTACTAACTATGGCTACACCTTC. Its protein is CASSSLGSTNYGYTF. The complete variable domain, with remaining parts taken from reference TRBV19 and TRBJ1-2, reads DGGITQSPKYLFRKEGQNVTLSCEQNLNHDAMYWYRQDPGQGLRLIYYSQIVNDFQKGDIAEGYSVSREKKESFPLTVTSAQKNPTAFYLCASSSLGSTNYGYTFGSGTRLTVV.

The chain joins TRBV4-3 to TRBJ1-4; TRBD1 matches 7 bases. Trimming took 3 bases from V and 6 from J; bases not matched to a gene: 16. CDR1 and CDR2 (germline): LGHNA, YSLEER. The CDR3 covers 18 residues. The CDR3 region is CASSHLTGSGGGDEKLFF. DNA for the CDR3: TGCGCCAGCAGCCACCTGACAGGGAGTGGGGGAGGGGATGAAAAACTGTTTTTT.

V usage is TRBV4-3 and J usage is TRBJ1-2; 10 bases agree with TRBD1. From germline, CDR1 is LGHNA and CDR2 YSLEER. The CDR3 runs 15 residues. V dropped 2 bases and J dropped 10; count of bases not matched to a gene: 10. CDR3 sequence (DNA): TGCGCCAGCAGCCAAAACCCCGGGACAGGGGAGACCTACACCTTC. Translating it yields CASSQNPGTGETYTF.

The chain carries TRBV28 and TRBJ1-2, with D perhaps matching TRBD1 (5 bases). CDR1 and CDR2 (germline): MDHEN, SYDVKM. V gave up 6 bases and J gave up 7 bases, with 15 bases separating them. This CDR3 contains 13 residues. CDR3: CASSRGELRGYTF. CDR3 DNA: TGTGCCAGCAGCAGAGGGGAGTTGCGTGGCTACACCTTC.

The genes are TRBV5-4 and TRBJ2-7; tentatively, D is TRBD2 (6 bases). Trimming stripped 4 bases from V and 2 bases from J, with 13 bases between. The V gene's germline CDR1 is SGHNT and CDR2 YYREEE (reference sequence). The CDR3 contains 14 residues. In DNA, the CDR3 is TGTGCCAGCAGCGCGGGAAGGGCCACCTACGAGCAGTACTTC. Protein: CASSAGRATYEQYF.

V gene TRBV5-1 combines with J gene TRBJ2-7; D remains unclear. CDR3 length: 15 amino acids. CDR1 is SGHRS, CDR2 YFSETQ, per germline. Trimming took 3 bases from V and 2 from J, leaving 15 bases between them. The CDR3 region is CASSYRRTAAYEQYF. The CDR3 DNA sequence: TGCGCCAGCAGCTATAGACGGACCGCAGCCTACGAGCAGTACTTC.

The gene calls are TRBV9 and TRBJ2-7; TRBD1 aligns across 8 bases. The trim removed 4 bases at V and 6 bases at J, leaving 12 bases unmatched. Germline V gene sequence: CDR1 SGDLS, CDR2 YYNGEE. The CDR3 is made up of 15 amino acids. CDR3 in DNA: TGTGCCAGCAGCCCTAGGGCGGACAGGGCTGGCGAGCAGTACTTC. Residues: CASSPRADRAGEQYF.